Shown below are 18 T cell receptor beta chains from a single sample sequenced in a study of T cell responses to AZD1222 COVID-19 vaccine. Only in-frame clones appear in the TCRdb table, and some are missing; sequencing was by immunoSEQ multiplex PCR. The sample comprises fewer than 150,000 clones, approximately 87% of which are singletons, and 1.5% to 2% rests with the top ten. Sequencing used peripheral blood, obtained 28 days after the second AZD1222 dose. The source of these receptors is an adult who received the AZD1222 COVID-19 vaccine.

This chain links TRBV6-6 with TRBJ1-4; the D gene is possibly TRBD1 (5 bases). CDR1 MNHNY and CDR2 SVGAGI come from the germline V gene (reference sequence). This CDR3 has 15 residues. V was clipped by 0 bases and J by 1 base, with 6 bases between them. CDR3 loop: CASSYSGQTNEKLFF. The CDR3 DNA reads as TGTGCCAGCAGTTACTCGGGGCAAACTAATGAAAAACTGTTTTTT.

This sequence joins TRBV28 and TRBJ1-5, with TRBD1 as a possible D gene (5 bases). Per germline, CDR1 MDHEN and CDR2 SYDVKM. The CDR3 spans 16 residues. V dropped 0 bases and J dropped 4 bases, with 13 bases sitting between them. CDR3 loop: CASSLWGREENQPQHF. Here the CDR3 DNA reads TGTGCCAGCAGTTTATGGGGCAGGGAGGAAAATCAGCCCCAGCATTTT.

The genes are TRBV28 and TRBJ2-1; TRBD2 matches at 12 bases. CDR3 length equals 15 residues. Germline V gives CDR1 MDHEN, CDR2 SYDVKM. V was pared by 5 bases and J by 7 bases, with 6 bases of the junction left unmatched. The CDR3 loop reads CASSQRTSGVNEQFF. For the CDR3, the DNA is TGTGCCAGCAGTCAACGGACTAGCGGGGTGAATGAGCAGTTCTTC.

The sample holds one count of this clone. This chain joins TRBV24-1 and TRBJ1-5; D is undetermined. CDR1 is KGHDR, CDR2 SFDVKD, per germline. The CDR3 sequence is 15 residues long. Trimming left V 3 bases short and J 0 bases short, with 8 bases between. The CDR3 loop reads CATSDPMNSNQPQHF. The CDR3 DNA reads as TGTGCCACCAGTGATCCAATGAATAGCAATCAGCCCCAGCATTTT.

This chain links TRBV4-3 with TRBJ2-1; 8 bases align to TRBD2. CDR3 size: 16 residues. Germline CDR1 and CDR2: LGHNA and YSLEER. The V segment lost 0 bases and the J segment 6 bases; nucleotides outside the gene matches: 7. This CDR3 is CASSQERTSGLNEQFF. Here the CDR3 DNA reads TGCGCCAGCAGCCAAGAGAGAACTAGCGGCCTCAATGAGCAGTTCTTC.

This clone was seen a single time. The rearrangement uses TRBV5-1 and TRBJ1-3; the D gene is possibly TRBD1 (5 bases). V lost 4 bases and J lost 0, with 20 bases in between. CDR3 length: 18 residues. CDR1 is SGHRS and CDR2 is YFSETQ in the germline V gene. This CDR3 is CASSTSLGAGASGNTIYF. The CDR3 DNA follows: TGCGCCAGCAGCACCTCATTAGGGGCTGGGGCCTCTGGAAACACCATATATTTT.

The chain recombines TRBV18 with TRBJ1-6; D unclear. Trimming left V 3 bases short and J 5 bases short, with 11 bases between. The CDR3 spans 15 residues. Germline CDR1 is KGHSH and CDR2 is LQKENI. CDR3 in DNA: TGTGCCAGCTCACCCGACAAAACAAATAATTCACCCCTCCACTTT. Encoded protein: CASSPDKTNNSPLHF.

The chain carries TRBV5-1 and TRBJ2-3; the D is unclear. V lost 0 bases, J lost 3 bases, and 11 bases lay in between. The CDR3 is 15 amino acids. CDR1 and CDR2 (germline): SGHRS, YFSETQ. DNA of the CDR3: TGCGCCAGCAGCTTGGAGGGTGGTTGGACAGATACGCAGTATTTT. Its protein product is CASSLEGGWTDTQYF.

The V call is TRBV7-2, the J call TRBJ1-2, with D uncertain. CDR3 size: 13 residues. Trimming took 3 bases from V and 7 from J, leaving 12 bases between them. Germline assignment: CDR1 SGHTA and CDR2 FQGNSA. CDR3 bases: TGTGCCAGCAGCTTTATCGCCACCCCTGGCTACACCTTC. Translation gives CASSFIATPGYTF. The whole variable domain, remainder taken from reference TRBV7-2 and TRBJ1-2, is GAGVSQSPSNKVTEKGKDVELRCDPISGHTALYWYRQSLGQGLEFLIYFQGNSAPDKSGLPSDRFSAERTGGSVSTLTIQRTQQEDSAVYLCASSFIATPGYTFGSGTRLTVV.

The CDR3 reads CASSKGREKPGGLTNPRSNEQFF. The CDR3, as DNA: TGTGCCAGCAGCAAAGGGCGGGAAAAACCAGGGGGCCTTACAAATCCGAGGTCCAATGAGCAGTTCTTC. The chain has TRBV21-1 and TRBJ2-1; TRBD1 is the table's D call, not checked against the DNA. TRBV21-1 is labeled a pseudogene. The CDR3 has 23 residues.

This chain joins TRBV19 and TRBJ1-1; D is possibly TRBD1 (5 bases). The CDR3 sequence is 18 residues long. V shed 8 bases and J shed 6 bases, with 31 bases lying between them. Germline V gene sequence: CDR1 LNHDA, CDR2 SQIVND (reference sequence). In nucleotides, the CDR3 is TGTGCCAGTCCCCAGCCACTGGCCCCAGGGATTTGCCCCTCTGAAGCTTTCTTT. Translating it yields CASPQPLAPGICPSEAFF.

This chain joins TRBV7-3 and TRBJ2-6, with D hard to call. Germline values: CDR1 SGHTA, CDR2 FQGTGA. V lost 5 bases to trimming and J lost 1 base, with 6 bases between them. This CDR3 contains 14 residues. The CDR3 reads CASSIISGANVLTF. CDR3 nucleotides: TGTGCCAGCAGCATAATATCTGGGGCCAACGTCCTGACTTTC.

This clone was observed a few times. The CDR3 here is CAWSPRISGNTIYF. CDR3 DNA: TGTGCCTGGAGTCCCCGGATCTCTGGAAACACCATATATTTT. The chain joins TRBV30 to TRBJ1-3; no clear D gene. Trimming left V 2 bases short and J 0 bases short, with 8 bases between. The CDR3 runs 14 residues. Per germline, CDR1 GTSNPN and CDR2 SVGIG (reference sequence).

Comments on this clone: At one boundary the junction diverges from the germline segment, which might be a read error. CDR3 DNA: TGTGCCAACAGCTTAGCGATGCCCGGATCCTACGAGCAGTACTTC. Translating gives CANSLAMPGSYEQYF. The chain employs TRBV7-2 and TRBJ2-7; D may be TRBD2 (5 bases). Germline values: CDR1 SGHTA, CDR2 FQGNSA. The CDR3 totals 15 residues.

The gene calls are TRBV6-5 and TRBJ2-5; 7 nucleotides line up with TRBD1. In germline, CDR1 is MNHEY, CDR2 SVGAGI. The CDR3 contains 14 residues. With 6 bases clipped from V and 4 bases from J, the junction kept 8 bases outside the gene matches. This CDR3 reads CASSLDRVVETQYF. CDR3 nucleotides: TGTGCCAGCAGCCTCGACAGGGTTGTAGAGACCCAGTACTTC.

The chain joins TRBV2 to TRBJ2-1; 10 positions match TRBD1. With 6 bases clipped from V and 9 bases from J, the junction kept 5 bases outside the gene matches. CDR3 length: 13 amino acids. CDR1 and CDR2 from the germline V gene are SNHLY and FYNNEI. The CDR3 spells CASRGQGYGEQFF. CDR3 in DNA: TGTGCCAGCAGGGGACAGGGGTATGGTGAGCAGTTCTTC.

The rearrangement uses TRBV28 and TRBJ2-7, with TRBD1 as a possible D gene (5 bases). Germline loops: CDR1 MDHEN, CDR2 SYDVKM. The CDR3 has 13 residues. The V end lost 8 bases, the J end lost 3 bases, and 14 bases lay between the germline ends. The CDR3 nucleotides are TGTGCCAGCCGCCCGACAGTCAGCTACGAGCAGTACGTC. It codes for CASRPTVSYEQYV.

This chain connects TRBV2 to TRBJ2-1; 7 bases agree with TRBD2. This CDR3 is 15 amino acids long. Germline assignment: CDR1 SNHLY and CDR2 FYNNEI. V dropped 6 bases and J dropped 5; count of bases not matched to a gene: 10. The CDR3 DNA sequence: TGTGCCAGCAGAGAGGGACTAAGGATAGACAATGAGCAGTTCTTC. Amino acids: CASREGLRIDNEQFF.